This T cell receptor (beta chain) was obtained from a study of siplizumab effects on memory and regulatory T cells. Approximately 10^5 TCR templates were measured in each sample. Here immunoSEQ multiplex PCR was the method, and the copy in TCRdb shows in-frame clones only, minus some. The profile shows approximately 110,000 clones, about 91% of them singletons. Study results and caveats: It seemed that naive T cells were more diverse than memory cells and were major contributors to the alloresponse. The suppressive capacity of proliferating Tregs from siplizumab cultures remained unconfirmed.

From germline, CDR1 is SGHRS and CDR2 YFSETQ. Trimming removed 5 bases from V and 4 bases from J, with 10 bases in between. The CDR3 extends over 12 amino acids. For this clone: The antigen remains unidentified. This sample includes further DNA sequences coding for the same CDR3.

The sample was Tregs sorted from blood. This rearrangement joins TRBV5-1 to TRBJ2-7; D perhaps matches TRBD1 (5 bases). The receptor's source is a human donor in good health. The CDR3, as DNA: TGCGCCAGCAGTTTCCAGGGTTACGAGCAGTACTTC. Protein: CASSFQGYEQYF.